This T cell receptor (beta chain) was retrieved from a study of T cells in Graves' hyperthyroidism and ophthalmopathy. Overall study findings and caveats: In simple terms, a model built on 13 V-J features told ophthalmopathy apart from stable hyperthyroidism.

Before ophthalmopathy appeared, progressors gave blood at initial hyperthyroidism diagnosis. Researchers took RNA transcripts and amplified the TCR beta CDR3 regions from them. The TCR CDR3 was amplified in a first-round RT-PCR using the HTBI primer set. TCRdb processed the multiplex PCR reads anew with MiXCR; each CDR3 protein has one entry. The sample shows 300,000 to 450,000 distinct CDR3 sequences, around 14% of them seen only once. This clonotype was counted many times. Its specificity is not known. This clonotype originated in a woman aged 18-35 years with Graves' hyperthyroidism that later progressed to Graves' ophthalmopathy. Sequencing input: blood.

This CDR3 is CASRDGTGGFEKLFF. DNA for the CDR3: TGTGCCAGCAGAGATGGTACAGGGGGATTTGAAAAACTGTTTTTT. The gene calls are TRBV28 and TRBJ1-4, with 8 bases lining up with TRBD1. Germline CDR1 is MDHEN and CDR2 is SYDVKM. The trim removed 6 bases at V and 7 bases at J, leaving 10 bases unmatched. The CDR3 runs 15 residues.